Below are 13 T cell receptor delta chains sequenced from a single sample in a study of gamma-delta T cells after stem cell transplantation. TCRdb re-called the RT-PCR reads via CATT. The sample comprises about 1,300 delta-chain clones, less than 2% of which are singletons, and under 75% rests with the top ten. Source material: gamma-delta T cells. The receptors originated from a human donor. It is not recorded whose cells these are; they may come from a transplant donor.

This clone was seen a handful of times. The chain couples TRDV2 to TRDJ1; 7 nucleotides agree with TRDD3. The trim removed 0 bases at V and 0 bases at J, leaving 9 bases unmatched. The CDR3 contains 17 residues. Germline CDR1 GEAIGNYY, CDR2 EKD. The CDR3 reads CACDTAGGHPYTDKLIF. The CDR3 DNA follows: TGTGCCTGTGACACCGCTGGGGGGCATCCTTACACCGATAAACTCATCTTT.

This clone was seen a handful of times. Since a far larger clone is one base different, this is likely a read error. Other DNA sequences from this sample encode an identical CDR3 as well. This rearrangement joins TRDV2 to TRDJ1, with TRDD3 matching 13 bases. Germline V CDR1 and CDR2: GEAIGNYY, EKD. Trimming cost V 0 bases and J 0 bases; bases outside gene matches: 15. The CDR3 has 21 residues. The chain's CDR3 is CACDTVMVLGDTLGDTDKLIF. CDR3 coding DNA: TGTGCCTGTGACACCGTCATGGTACTGGGGGATACGCTTGGGGACACCGATAAACTCATCTTT.

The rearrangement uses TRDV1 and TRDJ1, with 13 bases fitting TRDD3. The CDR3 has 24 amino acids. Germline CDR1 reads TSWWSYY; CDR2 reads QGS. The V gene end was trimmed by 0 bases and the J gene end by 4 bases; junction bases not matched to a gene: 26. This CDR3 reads CALGELLKSTLLTGGYALYDKLIF. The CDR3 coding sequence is TGTGCTCTTGGGGAACTACTTAAATCTACGCTCCTTACTGGGGGATACGCATTATACGATAAACTCATCTTT.

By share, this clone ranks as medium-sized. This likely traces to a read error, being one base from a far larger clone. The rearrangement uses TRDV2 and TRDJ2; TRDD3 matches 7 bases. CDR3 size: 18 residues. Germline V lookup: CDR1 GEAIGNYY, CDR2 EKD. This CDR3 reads CACDTLGATPSLAAQLFF. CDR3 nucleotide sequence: TGTGCCTGTGACACTCTGGGGGCCACCCCCTCTTTGGCAGCACAACTCTTCTTT.

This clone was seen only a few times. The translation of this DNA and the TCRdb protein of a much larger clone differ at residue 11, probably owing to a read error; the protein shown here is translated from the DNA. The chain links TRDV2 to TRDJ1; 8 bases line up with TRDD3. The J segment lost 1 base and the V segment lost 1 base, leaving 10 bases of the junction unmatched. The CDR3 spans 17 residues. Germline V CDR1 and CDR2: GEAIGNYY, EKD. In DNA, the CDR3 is TGTGCCTGTGACACGCTAGGTGGGGGATCCTGCACCGATAAACTCATCTTT. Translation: CACDTLGGGSCTDKLIF.

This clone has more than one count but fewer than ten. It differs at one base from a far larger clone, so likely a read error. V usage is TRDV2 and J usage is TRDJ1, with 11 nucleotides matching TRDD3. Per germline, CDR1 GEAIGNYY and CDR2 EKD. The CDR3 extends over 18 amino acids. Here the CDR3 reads CACDTVSGGYSYTDKPIF. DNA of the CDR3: TGTGCCTGTGACACCGTGTCTGGGGGATACTCGTACACCGATAAACCCATCTTT.

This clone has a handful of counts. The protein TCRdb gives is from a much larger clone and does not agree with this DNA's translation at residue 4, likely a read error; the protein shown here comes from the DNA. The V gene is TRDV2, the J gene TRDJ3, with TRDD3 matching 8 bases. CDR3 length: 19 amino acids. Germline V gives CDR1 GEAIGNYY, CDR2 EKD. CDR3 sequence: CACGTLGDTSSWDTRQMFF. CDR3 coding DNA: TGTGCCTGTGGCACCCTTGGGGATACTAGCTCCTGGGACACCCGACAGATGTTTTTC.

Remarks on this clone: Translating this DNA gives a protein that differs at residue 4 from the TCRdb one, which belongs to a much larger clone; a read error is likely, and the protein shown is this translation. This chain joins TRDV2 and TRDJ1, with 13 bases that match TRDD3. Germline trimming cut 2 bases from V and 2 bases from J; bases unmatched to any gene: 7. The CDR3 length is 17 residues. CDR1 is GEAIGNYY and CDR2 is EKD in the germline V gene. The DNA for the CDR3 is TGTGCCTGTGACAGACTCGTACTGGGGGATACGACCGATAAACTCATCTTT. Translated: CACDRLVLGDTTDKLIF.

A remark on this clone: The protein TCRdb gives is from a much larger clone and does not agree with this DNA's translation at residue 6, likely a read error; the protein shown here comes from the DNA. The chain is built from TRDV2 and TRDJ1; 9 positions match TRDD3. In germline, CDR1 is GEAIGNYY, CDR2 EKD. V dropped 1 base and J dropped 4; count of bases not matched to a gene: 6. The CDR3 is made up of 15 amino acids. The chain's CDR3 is CACDTILGEGDKLIF. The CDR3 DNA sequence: TGTGCCTGTGACACGATACTGGGGGAGGGCGATAAACTCATCTTT.

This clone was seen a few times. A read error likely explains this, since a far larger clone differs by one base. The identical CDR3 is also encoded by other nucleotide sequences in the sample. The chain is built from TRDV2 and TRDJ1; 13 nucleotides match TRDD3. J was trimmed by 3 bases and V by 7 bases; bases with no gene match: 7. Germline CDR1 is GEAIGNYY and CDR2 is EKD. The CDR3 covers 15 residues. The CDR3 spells CACDLLGDTADKLIF. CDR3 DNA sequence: TGTGCCTGCGATTTACTGGGGGATACGGCCGATAAACTCATCTTT.

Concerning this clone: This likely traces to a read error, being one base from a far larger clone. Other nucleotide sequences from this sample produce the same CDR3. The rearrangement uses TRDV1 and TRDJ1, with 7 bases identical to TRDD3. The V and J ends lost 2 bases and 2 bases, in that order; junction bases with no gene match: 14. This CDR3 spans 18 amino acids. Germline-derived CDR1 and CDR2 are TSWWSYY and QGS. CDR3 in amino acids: CALGEMSPWGPGTDKLIF. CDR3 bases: TGTGCTCTTGGGGAAATGTCGCCCTGGGGGCCTGGGACCGATAAACTCATCTTT.

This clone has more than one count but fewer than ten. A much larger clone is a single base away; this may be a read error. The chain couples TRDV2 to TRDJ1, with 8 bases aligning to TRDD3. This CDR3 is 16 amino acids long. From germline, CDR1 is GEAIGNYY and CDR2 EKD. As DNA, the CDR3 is TGTGCCTGTGTCACCGTGGGGGATGTGCTTGTTGCTAAACTCATCTTT. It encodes CACVTVGDVLVAKLIF.

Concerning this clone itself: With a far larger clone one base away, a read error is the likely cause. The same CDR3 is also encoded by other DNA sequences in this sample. The CDR3 coding sequence is TGCGCCTGTGACGAAGCTACTGGGGGATCCGTGAGGACCGATAAACTCATCTTT. Its translation: CACDEATGGSVRTDKLIF. J is TRDJ1 and V is TRDV2; 10 nucleotides agree with TRDD3. Germline lookup yields CDR1 GEAIGNYY and CDR2 EKD. The CDR3 spans 18 residues.